This T cell receptor beta chain was obtained from a study of blood T cell repertoires in COVID-19. Background on the study: Both acute and convalescent COVID-19 samples were obtained from the United States, Italy and Spain. Sample material is recorded as cDNA or gDNA derived from T cells, B-cell-depleted T cells, or PBMCs.

Trimming left V 1 base short and J 5 bases short, with 13 bases between. The germline gives CDR1 SGHRS, CDR2 YFSETQ. The CDR3 spans 14 residues. Per the authors' pipeline: Researchers report that nucleated cell counts were estimated from reference gene primer amplification. Data came from immunoSEQ multiplex PCR; TCRdb stores just in-frame clones and leaves some out. V, J and clone size derive from that table, while D and trimming were established from the DNA sequence. The repertoire holds fewer than 150,000 clones, with around 73% as singletons. V gene TRBV5-1 combines with J gene TRBJ2-7, with D possibly matching TRBD1 (5 bases). This TCR was recovered from a man aged 55-75 years who had recovered from COVID-19. The sample comprised peripheral blood. The CDR3 loop is CASSLLTQGNEQYF. The CDR3 DNA is TGCGCCAGCAGCTTGCTGACCCAGGGCAACGAGCAGTACTTC.